A selection of T cell receptor beta chains follows, all from one sample in a study of siplizumab effects on memory and regulatory T cells. Sequenced by immunoSEQ multiplex PCR; TCRdb stores in-frame clones only, minus some. The table lists approximately 120,000 clones, 92% of them singletons. The sample taken for sequencing was Tregs sorted from blood. The receptors here all came from a human donor in good health. CDR3s include the opening cysteine and the closing phenylalanine or tryptophan. D genes are given only for firm matches.

V gene: TRBV7-9
D gene: .
J gene: TRBJ1-1
CDR3 protein: CASSFYMNTEAFF

V gene: TRBV7-2
D gene: TRBD2
J gene: TRBJ2-3
CDR3 protein: CASSWLAGGQDTQYF

V gene: TRBV5-6
D gene: .
J gene: TRBJ2-5
CDR3 protein: CASSLSERQETQYF

V gene: TRBV6-1
D gene: TRBD1
J gene: TRBJ1-2
CDR3 protein: CASSEGDRGAFGYTF

V gene: TRBV9
D gene: .
J gene: TRBJ2-4
CDR3 protein: CASSVGLASPNIQYF

V gene: TRBV5-1
D gene: .
J gene: TRBJ1-2
CDR3 protein: CASSLIDAGQGYTF

V gene: TRBV25-1
D gene: TRBD2
J gene: TRBJ2-5
CDR3 protein: CASSPLGLAGAQETQYF

V gene: TRBV6-1
D gene: TRBD2
J gene: TRBJ2-1
CDR3 protein: CASSGTRYNEQFF

V gene: TRBV5-4
D gene: .
J gene: TRBJ1-2
CDR3 protein: CASRAGVENYGYTF

V gene: TRBV28
D gene: .
J gene: TRBJ2-7
CDR3 protein: CASTPQGPYEQYF

V gene: TRBV15
D gene: TRBD2
J gene: TRBJ2-3
CDR3 protein: CATSRKRTSEGLSDTQYF

V gene: TRBV5-4
D gene: .
J gene: TRBJ1-1
CDR3 protein: CASKAGEGTEAFF

V gene: TRBV30
D gene: TRBD1
J gene: TRBJ2-7
CDR3 protein: CAWQTGWGEQYF

V gene: TRBV5-6
D gene: .
J gene: TRBJ1-5
CDR3 protein: CASSLGGGLNNQPQHF

V gene: TRBV11-3
D gene: .
J gene: TRBJ2-7
CDR3 protein: CASSPGGSSYEQYF

V gene: TRBV7-3
D gene: .
J gene: TRBJ1-2
CDR3 protein: CASSAPGGDYGYTF

V gene: TRBV5-6
D gene: .
J gene: TRBJ1-2
CDR3 protein: CASSLEGGYTF

V gene: TRBV5-1
D gene: .
J gene: TRBJ1-1
CDR3 protein: CASSLRGRAPTMGRNTEAFF

V gene: TRBV7-9
D gene: .
J gene: TRBJ1-1
CDR3 protein: CASSLVAGIDTEAFF

V gene: TRBV9
D gene: .
J gene: TRBJ2-3
CDR3 protein: CASSVEGDTQYF

V gene: TRBV4-2
D gene: TRBD2
J gene: TRBJ2-1
CDR3 protein: CASSQDSRAGGRVSHSNEQFF

V gene: TRBV5-6
D gene: .
J gene: TRBJ1-6
CDR3 protein: CASSPGGGLKDSPLHF

V gene: TRBV5-1
D gene: TRBD2
J gene: TRBJ2-3
CDR3 protein: CASSLRTSGRGTDTQYF

V gene: TRBV7-9
D gene: .
J gene: TRBJ2-1
CDR3 protein: CASSFSQGPWLDEQFF

V gene: TRBV5-4
D gene: TRBD1
J gene: TRBJ1-2
CDR3 protein: CASSPGQGTYGYTF

V gene: TRBV19
D gene: .
J gene: TRBJ2-4
CDR3 protein: CASSIEGARVRKNIQYF

V gene: TRBV5-5
D gene: .
J gene: TRBJ1-2
CDR3 protein: CASSLSNYGYTF

V gene: TRBV6-5
D gene: .
J gene: TRBJ2-2
CDR3 protein: CASRTGTKNTGELFF

V gene: TRBV6-5
D gene: TRBD1
J gene: TRBJ1-2
CDR3 protein: CASSYTSGTGTYGYTF

V gene: TRBV6-5
D gene: .
J gene: TRBJ1-4
CDR3 protein: CASRTMGEKLFF

V gene: TRBV6-5
D gene: .
J gene: TRBJ1-2
CDR3 protein: CASRRGGANYGYTF

V gene: TRBV5-6
D gene: TRBD2
J gene: TRBJ2-3
CDR3 protein: CASSLWTSGVDTQYF

V gene: TRBV11-2
D gene: .
J gene: TRBJ2-1
CDR3 protein: CASSLVQGGEQFF

V gene: TRBV5-4
D gene: .
J gene: TRBJ1-4
CDR3 protein: CASSSKATNEKLFF

V gene: TRBV5-1
D gene: .
J gene: TRBJ1-4
CDR3 protein: CASSPSGTGLTNEKLFF

V gene: TRBV29-1
D gene: .
J gene: TRBJ1-2
CDR3 protein: CSFEGGLNYGYTF

V gene: TRBV27
D gene: .
J gene: TRBJ1-5
CDR3 protein: CASSFFQGNQPQHF

V gene: TRBV5-1
D gene: .
J gene: TRBJ2-5
CDR3 protein: CASSMNQETQYF

V gene: TRBV4-1
D gene: TRBD2
J gene: TRBJ2-1
CDR3 protein: CASSPPLAGDNEQFF

V gene: TRBV4-2
D gene: .
J gene: .
CDR3 protein: CASSQDRGDEQYF

V gene: TRBV29-1
D gene: TRBD2
J gene: TRBJ2-7
CDR3 protein: CSVPGLAGGGEQYF

V gene: TRBV5-4
D gene: .
J gene: TRBJ1-1
CDR3 protein: CASSSRRVHTEAFF

V gene: TRBV5-4
D gene: TRBD1
J gene: TRBJ2-2
CDR3 protein: CASSLGQGYTGELFF

V gene: TRBV5-1
D gene: .
J gene: TRBJ1-2
CDR3 protein: CASSSGQWGNYGYTF

V gene: TRBV19
D gene: .
J gene: TRBJ1-4
CDR3 protein: CASSPDNRSRGLFF

V gene: TRBV11-2
D gene: TRBD2
J gene: TRBJ2-3
CDR3 protein: CASSLDGRDTDTQYF

V gene: TRBV4-1
D gene: .
J gene: TRBJ1-4
CDR3 protein: CASSRTGTNEKLFF

V gene: TRBV6-1
D gene: .
J gene: TRBJ1-1
CDR3 protein: CASSGFGTTNTEAFF